These T cell receptor beta chains were read from a single sample in a study of a mutant IDH1 vaccine in newly diagnosed glioma. Sequencing used immunoSEQ multiplex PCR; TCRdb keeps in-frame clones, though not all of them. There are more than 50,000 clones in the sample; approximately 89% occur only once, and less than 2% lies in the top ten. The antigens of these receptors remain unknown. Specimen: PBMCs, collected from a glioma patient whose treatment included an IDH1 peptide vaccine. The receptors originated from a man aged 35 to 55 with glioma. The CDR3 runs from the conserved cysteine through the conserved F or W. A D gene is named only where the DNA matches it firmly. For some rows the clone size is stated as once, few or many, or as a class when expanded; others skip it.

j_gene: TRBJ1-2; v_gene: TRBV9; d_gene: TRBD1; abundance: -; CDR3nt: TGTGCCAGCAGCGATACCGGGACAGGGGCTCATGGAGGCTACACCTTC; CDR3aa: CASSDTGTGAHGGYTF
j_gene: TRBJ2-3; v_gene: TRBV7-2; d_gene: -; abundance: -; CDR3nt: TGTGCCAGCACCTCCGAGAGGACGGGCACAGATACGCAGTATTTT; CDR3aa: CASTSERTGTDTQYF
j_gene: TRBJ1-1; v_gene: TRBV10-3; d_gene: -; abundance: -; CDR3nt: TGTGCCATCAGAACTCCCAGGGACCCTGAAGCTTTCTTT; CDR3aa: CAIRTPRDPEAFF
j_gene: TRBJ2-2; v_gene: TRBV5-6; d_gene: TRBD1; abundance: -; CDR3nt: TGTGCCAGCAGACGGACAGGGGGCGGATCGAGCACCGGGGAGCTGTTTTTT; CDR3aa: CASRRTGGGSSTGELFF
j_gene: TRBJ2-5; v_gene: TRBV6-6; d_gene: TRBD1; abundance: once; CDR3nt: TGTGCCAGCAGTTACCGGGACAGGCGCCAAGAGACCCAGTACTTC; CDR3aa: CASSYRDRRQETQYF
j_gene: TRBJ2-2; v_gene: TRBV19; d_gene: TRBD2; abundance: -; CDR3nt: TGTGCCAGTAAGGTTGCTAGCGGGGGTCCCGGGGAGCTGTTTTTT; CDR3aa: CASKVASGGPGELFF
j_gene: TRBJ2-6; v_gene: TRBV28; d_gene: TRBD1; abundance: -; CDR3nt: TGTGCCAGCAGCCTCGGGACAGTCTCTGGGGCCAACGTCCTGACTTTC; CDR3aa: CASSLGTVSGANVLTF
j_gene: TRBJ2-4; v_gene: TRBV15; d_gene: -; abundance: -; CDR3nt: TGTGCCACCAGCGACTTCCCGGGACCTAGGGGGAGTCAGTACTTC; CDR3aa: CATSDFPGPRGSQYF
j_gene: TRBJ2-5; v_gene: TRBV19; d_gene: -; abundance: -; CDR3nt: TGTGCCAGTAGTTTCGGAGGGCCCCAGTACTTC; CDR3aa: CASSFGGPQYF
j_gene: TRBJ2-3; v_gene: TRBV5-1; d_gene: TRBD2; abundance: once; CDR3nt: TGCGCCAGCAGCCCGAAAAACGCGGGAGGGGGCACAGATACGCAGTATTTT; CDR3aa: CASSPKNAGGGTDTQYF
j_gene: TRBJ2-1; v_gene: TRBV18; d_gene: TRBD2; abundance: -; CDR3nt: TGTGCCAGCTCACCACCGGCCGGCGGACTAGCGATGAATGAGCAGTTCTTC; CDR3aa: CASSPPAGGLAMNEQFF
j_gene: TRBJ1-2; v_gene: TRBV6-5; d_gene: -; abundance: -; CDR3nt: TGTGCCGGCAGTCAAGTAGGGGTTACTGGCTACACCTTC; CDR3aa: CAGSQVGVTGYTF
j_gene: TRBJ1-1; v_gene: TRBV19; d_gene: -; abundance: -; CDR3nt: TGTGCCAGTAGTATAGATTTCGGCGAGCTGAACACTGAAGCTTTCTTT; CDR3aa: CASSIDFGELNTEAFF
j_gene: TRBJ2-3; v_gene: TRBV7-8; d_gene: TRBD2; abundance: once; CDR3nt: TGTGCCAGCCAAAACCTGGGGGGGGATGGCACAGATACGCAGTATTTT; CDR3aa: CASQNLGGDGTDTQYF
j_gene: TRBJ1-4; v_gene: TRBV27; d_gene: -; abundance: -; CDR3nt: TGTGCCAGCAGTCCCAGCATTGGGGAGTCCCCTGAAAAACTGTTTTTT; CDR3aa: CASSPSIGESPEKLFF
j_gene: TRBJ1-5; v_gene: TRBV27; d_gene: -; abundance: few; CDR3nt: TGTGCCAGCAGTTCCGGGGTCGGTACCAATCAGCCCCAGCATTTT; CDR3aa: CASSSGVGTNQPQHF
j_gene: TRBJ2-1; v_gene: TRBV29-1; d_gene: -; abundance: -; CDR3nt: TGCAGCGCCTCAGGGACGTCCAGCTCCTACAATGAGCAGTTCTTC; CDR3aa: CSASGTSSSYNEQFF
j_gene: TRBJ1-2; v_gene: TRBV30; d_gene: TRBD1; abundance: -; CDR3nt: TGTGCCTGGAGTTCCCTAGGGGGACAGGGGTTGTATGGCTACACCTTC; CDR3aa: CAWSSLGGQGLYGYTF
j_gene: TRBJ2-1; v_gene: TRBV5-5; d_gene: -; abundance: -; CDR3nt: TGTGCCAGCAGCTTCCTGGACAGTAGCTCCTACAATGAGCAGTTCTTC; CDR3aa: CASSFLDSSSYNEQFF
j_gene: TRBJ1-1; v_gene: TRBV2; d_gene: -; abundance: -; CDR3nt: TGTGCCAGCAGCCCTACCGGGGGGGAAACTGAAGCTTTCTTT; CDR3aa: CASSPTGGETEAFF
j_gene: TRBJ2-5; v_gene: TRBV5-6; d_gene: -; abundance: once; CDR3nt: TGTGCCAGCATGCGCCCGGGACAACAAGAGACCCAGTACTTC; CDR3aa: CASMRPGQQETQYF
j_gene: TRBJ2-1; v_gene: TRBV6-6; d_gene: TRBD2; abundance: -; CDR3nt: TGTGCCAGCAGTTACTTGGCGGGAGGTTCGTACAATGAGCAGTTCTTC; CDR3aa: CASSYLAGGSYNEQFF
j_gene: TRBJ1-3; v_gene: TRBV5-1; d_gene: TRBD1; abundance: -; CDR3nt: TGCGCCAGCACCTCGACAGGGTTCTCTGGAAACACCATATATTTT; CDR3aa: CASTSTGFSGNTIYF
j_gene: TRBJ1-1; v_gene: TRBV28; d_gene: -; abundance: -; CDR3nt: TGTGCCAGCAGTTTAGATAGGGGACTTGGAGCTTTCTTT; CDR3aa: CASSLDRGLGAFF
j_gene: TRBJ2-4; v_gene: TRBV12-5; d_gene: -; abundance: few; CDR3nt: TGTGCTAGTGGTTTGGTATATTGTACTGAGGAAATAGTAGCCAAAAACATTCAGTACTTC; CDR3aa: CASGLVYCTEEIVAKNIQYF
j_gene: TRBJ2-2; v_gene: TRBV5-1; d_gene: -; abundance: -; CDR3nt: TGCGCCAGCAGCTTCTCGGAGACCGGGGAGCTGTTTTTT; CDR3aa: CASSFSETGELFF
j_gene: TRBJ2-1; v_gene: TRBV28; d_gene: -; abundance: -; CDR3nt: TGTGCCAGCAGTTCCGACCTCTTGGGGGGGCAGTTCTTC; CDR3aa: CASSSDLLGGQFF
j_gene: TRBJ1-3; v_gene: TRBV5-6; d_gene: TRBD1; abundance: -; CDR3nt: TGTGCCAGCAGCTCGACCCGGCCAACAGGGGGCCTTTTAAACACCATATATTTT; CDR3aa: CASSSTRPTGGLLNTIYF
j_gene: TRBJ2-2; v_gene: TRBV11-2; d_gene: TRBD1; abundance: -; CDR3nt: TGTGCCAGCAGCTTAGCAGGGGGCAACACCGGGGAGCTGTTTTTT; CDR3aa: CASSLAGGNTGELFF
j_gene: TRBJ2-1; v_gene: TRBV7-2; d_gene: -; abundance: once; CDR3nt: TGTGCCAGCAGCGGAGACTCTCGCCAAGGGAAGTTCTTC; CDR3aa: CASSGDSRQGKFF
j_gene: TRBJ1-2; v_gene: TRBV28; d_gene: TRBD1; abundance: -; CDR3nt: TGTGCCAGCACGGTGACAGGGGGCCTGGGGGCGGGCTATGGCTACACCTTC; CDR3aa: CASTVTGGLGAGYGYTF
j_gene: TRBJ1-5; v_gene: TRBV28; d_gene: TRBD1; abundance: -; CDR3nt: TGTGCCAGCAGGCGGGACAGAGACCAGCCCCAGCATTTT; CDR3aa: CASRRDRDQPQHF
j_gene: TRBJ2-3; v_gene: TRBV19; d_gene: TRBD1; abundance: -; CDR3nt: TGTGCCAGTAGTATAGGGACAGGGACAGCAGATACGCAGTATTTT; CDR3aa: CASSIGTGTADTQYF
j_gene: TRBJ2-7; v_gene: TRBV23-1; d_gene: -; abundance: -; CDR3nt: TGCGCCAGCAACAGGGATAAATCCTACGAGCAGTACTTC; CDR3aa: CASNRDKSYEQYF
j_gene: TRBJ2-3; v_gene: TRBV5-4; d_gene: -; abundance: -; CDR3nt: TGTGCCAGCAGCTCTGGGGAATCGGGTGCAGATACGCAGTATTTT; CDR3aa: CASSSGESGADTQYF
j_gene: TRBJ1-5; v_gene: TRBV7-6; d_gene: -; abundance: -; CDR3nt: TGTGCCAGCAGCCCGCGGGACGGGAGAAACAATCAGCCCCAGCATTTT; CDR3aa: CASSPRDGRNNQPQHF
j_gene: TRBJ1-2; v_gene: TRBV4-1; d_gene: -; abundance: -; CDR3nt: TGCGCCAGCAGCCAAGGAGGCGGCCGGGGTCGGGACTATGGCTACACCTTC; CDR3aa: CASSQGGGRGRDYGYTF
j_gene: TRBJ2-1; v_gene: TRBV11-2; d_gene: -; abundance: -; CDR3nt: TGTGCCAGCAGTAGAGGGGAGTACAATGAGCAGTTCTTC; CDR3aa: CASSRGEYNEQFF
j_gene: TRBJ1-2; v_gene: TRBV5-1; d_gene: -; abundance: -; CDR3nt: TGCGCCAGCAGTACCGGGACGGCTAACTATGGCTACACCTTC; CDR3aa: CASSTGTANYGYTF
j_gene: TRBJ2-2; v_gene: TRBV4-2; d_gene: TRBD2; abundance: -; CDR3nt: TGTGCCAGCCGGCGGGAGAGGAACACCGGGGAGCTGTTTTTT; CDR3aa: CASRRERNTGELFF
j_gene: TRBJ2-2; v_gene: TRBV5-1; d_gene: -; abundance: -; CDR3nt: TGCGCCAGCAGCTTCCGGGACTCCAACACCGGGGAGCTGTTTTTT; CDR3aa: CASSFRDSNTGELFF
j_gene: TRBJ2-5; v_gene: TRBV7-6; d_gene: -; abundance: -; CDR3nt: TGTGCCAGCAGCTTAGGAAGCGGAGGCGGGGAGACCCAGTACTTC; CDR3aa: CASSLGSGGGETQYF
j_gene: TRBJ2-3; v_gene: TRBV4-2; d_gene: TRBD2; abundance: -; CDR3nt: TGTGCCAGCAGCCAAGAACATAGGGCTAGCGGGGGAGATACGCAGTATTTT; CDR3aa: CASSQEHRASGGDTQYF
j_gene: TRBJ1-2; v_gene: TRBV9; d_gene: -; abundance: -; CDR3nt: TGTGCCAGCAGCGGAGACTGGGGAGGCTACACCTTC; CDR3aa: CASSGDWGGYTF
j_gene: TRBJ2-3; v_gene: TRBV29-1; d_gene: -; abundance: once; CDR3nt: TGCAGCGTCCTACTAGGAATTACAGATACGCAGTATTTT; CDR3aa: CSVLLGITDTQYF
j_gene: TRBJ2-3; v_gene: TRBV7-6; d_gene: TRBD2; abundance: once; CDR3nt: TGTGCCAGCAGCTTAGTAGCGGGGTCGGGCACAGATACGCAGTATTTT; CDR3aa: CASSLVAGSGTDTQYF
j_gene: TRBJ1-3; v_gene: TRBV4-1; d_gene: -; abundance: -; CDR3nt: TGCGCCAGCAGCCAACCATTACAGGGAATCGGAAACACCATATATTTT; CDR3aa: CASSQPLQGIGNTIYF
j_gene: TRBJ1-1; v_gene: TRBV27; d_gene: -; abundance: once; CDR3nt: TGTGCCAGCAGTCAAAGACAGACCCTGACGTACACTGAAGCTTTCTTT; CDR3aa: CASSQRQTLTYTEAFF
j_gene: TRBJ1-1; v_gene: TRBV6-5; d_gene: -; abundance: -; CDR3nt: TGTGCCAGCAGCCTCAGGGGACCAACCCTCGAAGCTTTCTTT; CDR3aa: CASSLRGPTLEAFF
j_gene: TRBJ1-6; v_gene: TRBV6-5; d_gene: TRBD1; abundance: -; CDR3nt: TGTGCCAGCAGGACAGGGACCTATAATTCACCCCTCCACTTT; CDR3aa: CASRTGTYNSPLHF
j_gene: TRBJ2-1; v_gene: TRBV2; d_gene: TRBD1; abundance: few; CDR3nt: TGTGCCAGCAGTCGGGACAGGAGCTCCTACAATGAGCAGTTCTTC; CDR3aa: CASSRDRSSYNEQFF
j_gene: TRBJ2-7; v_gene: TRBV4-3; d_gene: -; abundance: -; CDR3nt: TGCGCCAGCAGCCTTGGGACCCTTTTGGGAGGATACGAGCAGTACTTC; CDR3aa: CASSLGTLLGGYEQYF
j_gene: TRBJ1-6; v_gene: TRBV28; d_gene: TRBD1; abundance: -; CDR3nt: TGTGCCAGCTACCGGGACAGGGTCTCTTCACCCCTCCACTTT; CDR3aa: CASYRDRVSSPLHF
j_gene: TRBJ1-1; v_gene: TRBV10-3; d_gene: -; abundance: -; CDR3nt: TGTGCCATCAAAGGGACCGCTAACACTGAAGCTTTCTTT; CDR3aa: CAIKGTANTEAFF
j_gene: TRBJ1-5; v_gene: TRBV27; d_gene: -; abundance: -; CDR3nt: TGTGCCAGCAGTTTATCGATGGAGGGATATAGCAATCAGCCCCAGCATTTT; CDR3aa: CASSLSMEGYSNQPQHF
j_gene: TRBJ2-1; v_gene: TRBV25-1; d_gene: TRBD2; abundance: -; CDR3nt: TGTGCCAGCAGTCAACTAGCGGGAGAAGCCTACAATGAGCAGTTCTTC; CDR3aa: CASSQLAGEAYNEQFF
j_gene: TRBJ1-6; v_gene: TRBV5-6; d_gene: TRBD1; abundance: once; CDR3nt: TGTGCCAGCAGCTCCGGACAGGGCTATAATTCACCCCTCCACTTT; CDR3aa: CASSSGQGYNSPLHF
j_gene: TRBJ2-7; v_gene: TRBV28; d_gene: -; abundance: -; CDR3nt: TGTGCCAGCAGTTTTATTCGTTCCTACGAGCAGTACTTC; CDR3aa: CASSFIRSYEQYF
j_gene: TRBJ2-1; v_gene: TRBV7-2; d_gene: TRBD2; abundance: -; CDR3nt: TGTGCCAGCAGTTCTGGACTAGCGGGGCCCAATGAGCAGTTCTTC; CDR3aa: CASSSGLAGPNEQFF
j_gene: TRBJ2-5; v_gene: TRBV30; d_gene: -; abundance: -; CDR3nt: TGTGCCTGGAGTGTACTGATTTTCGAGACCCAGTACTTC; CDR3aa: CAWSVLIFETQYF